One T cell receptor (beta chain) is described in this entry. This clonotype was observed at least ten times. Its antigen target is currently unknown. No quality values exist for individual bases; no much larger clone is one base distant. A distance of 14 bases separates the germline ends of V and J, which lose 6 bases and 0 bases respectively. The germline V gene specifies MDHEN as CDR1 and SYDVKM as CDR2. Taken from cysteine to phenylalanine, the CDR3 has 15 residues. Only the CDR3 DNA is retained, 45 bases long and in frame from the first base. Graves' hyperthyroidism was defined as stable when no progression to ophthalmopathy occurred over 18 months of follow-up. The hyperthyroidism patients were between 18 and 65 years old and newly diagnosed, with a disease duration of less than 2 months. The study excluded patients with uncontrolled infections, other autoimmune diseases, pregnancy or lactation. Diagnoses were based on clinical symptoms, serum thyroxine and TRAb, thyroid ultrasound and orbital computed tomography. PBMCs were separated from 8 to 10 ml of fresh peripheral blood using Ficoll-Paque density gradient centrifugation. Trizol reagent was used to extract total RNA, and RNA quality was then checked on an Agilent 2100 Bioanalyzer.

This specimen comes from a study of T cells in Graves' hyperthyroidism and ophthalmopathy (dated by TCRdb to about 2019). For context, the study as a whole: Peripheral blood was collected at initial diagnosis, before any treatment. To identify distinguishing TCR V-J signatures, a discovery cohort of 95 to 100 patients was used, comprising 40 to 45 with Graves' ophthalmopathy and 57 with stable Graves' hyperthyroidism. Whether ophthalmopathy could be predicted prospectively was tested in an independent validation cohort made up of roughly 19 hyperthyroidism patients plus 17 patients who later progressed to ophthalmopathy. For training and testing, the 100 or so patients in the discovery cohort were randomly divided in a 7:3 ratio. In more than 5 Graves' hyperthyroidism patients, the study also compared T-cell repertoires from thyroid tissue with T-cell repertoires from blood. After sampling, hyperthyroidism patients received methimazole starting at 30 mg daily, and ophthalmopathy patients received high-dose intravenous methylprednisolone. The paper reports TCR Vbeta CDR3 sequencing of about 140 peripheral blood samples: 43 ophthalmopathy, under 85 hyperthyroidism and around 17 progressor patients. The investigation overall reported the following: Blood samples also contained most of the expanded thyroid clonotypes (frequency above 0.001), which suggests that blood repertoires may reflect thyroid immune responses. In validation, progression to ophthalmopathy was predicted by the model with nearly 71% sensitivity and roughly 76% specificity, a median of 6.5 months before onset. A 13 V-J signature model separated ophthalmopathy from stable hyperthyroidism, with about 88% sensitivity and 81.08% specificity in cross-validation and 80%/75% in testing. Sample size was not statistically predetermined, and investigators were not blinded to group allocation.

The TCR beta CDR3 regions were amplified from RNA transcripts. For the first round of RT-PCR on the TCR CDR3, the HTBI primer set was used together with the Qiagen OneStep RT-PCR kit. Libraries were constructed in a second round of multiplex PCR, after which size selection and purification were carried out. Paired-end sequencing of the libraries was performed with 100 bp reads on an Illumina HiSeq2000. Turning to the authors' computational methods: SOAPnuke was used to process the raw data, removing reads that contained adapters or uncalled bases, had a mean Phred below 15, or lacked an exact match to the constant primer or identifier. COPE v1.2.5 was used to merge the high-quality paired reads, and each unique nucleotide sequence was defined as a clonotype. MiTCR v1.1 was used to align the clonotypes against IMGT TRBV, TRBD and TRBJ reference segments. Only V-J combinations with frequency above 0.0001, covering about 99% of repertoires, were analysed. The TCS score was defined as the ratio of F50 (clonal expansion) to E x V (chaos), calculated using BLOSUM62-based TCRdist between CDR3 peptides within each V-J. Welch's t-statistics and random forest reduced around 520 V-J features to some 14, which were used in a naive Bayes classifier (R e1071). TCRdb reworked the public reads: Q25 trimming with fastp, MiXCR clone assembly, productive beta chains retained. Every distinct CDR3 protein forms one entry, paired with its most common genes and DNA. These V and J calls rely on TCRdb rather than the paper's analysis. Recorded for this sample are 250,000 to 300,000 distinct CDR3 sequences; approximately 14% of them occurred a single time. The top ten clones comprise 7.9% of the sample.

The sample taken for sequencing was blood. The rearrangement combines TRBV28 with TRBJ1-1; the best D guess is TRBD1, with 5 bases matching. This TCR derives from a middle-aged woman with Graves' hyperthyroidism. This receptor has the CDR3 CASRSGDSLNTEAFF. The nucleotides read TGTGCCAGCAGGTCCGGCGACAGCCTGAACACTGAAGCTTTCTTT.